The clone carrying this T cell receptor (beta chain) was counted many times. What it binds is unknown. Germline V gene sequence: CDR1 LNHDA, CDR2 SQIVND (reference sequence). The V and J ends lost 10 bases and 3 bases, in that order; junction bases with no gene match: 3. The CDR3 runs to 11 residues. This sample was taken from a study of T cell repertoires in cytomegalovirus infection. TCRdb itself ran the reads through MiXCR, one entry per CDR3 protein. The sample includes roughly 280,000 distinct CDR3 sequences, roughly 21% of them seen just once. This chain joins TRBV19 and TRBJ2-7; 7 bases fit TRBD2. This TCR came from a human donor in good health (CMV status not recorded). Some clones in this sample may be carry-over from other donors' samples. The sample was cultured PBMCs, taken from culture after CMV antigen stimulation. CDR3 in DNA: TGTGCCACCAGCGGGGACTACGAGCAGTACTTC. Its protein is CATSGDYEQYF. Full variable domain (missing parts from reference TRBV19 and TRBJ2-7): DGGITQSPKYLFRKEGQNVTLSCEQNLNHDAMYWYRQDPGQGLRLIYYSQIVNDFQKGDIAEGYSVSREKKESFPLTVTSAQKNPTAFYLCATSGDYEQYFGPGTRLTVT.